The next 15 T cell receptor beta chains were all read from a single sample in a study of cytomegalovirus exposure and HLA in healthy donors. The PCR used 60 Vbeta and 13 Jbeta primers. Sequenced by immunoSEQ multiplex PCR; TCRdb stores in-frame clones only, minus some. The sample table sets out 90,000 to 120,000 clones. The sequenced sample consisted of PBMCs. These receptors were collected from a man aged 50-60 years in good health and CMV-seronegative.

This rearrangement joins TRBV5-4 to TRBJ1-3; D ambiguous. The V and J ends lost 5 bases and 1 base respectively, with 7 bases between them. Germline V gene lookup returns CDR1 SGHNT and CDR2 YYREEE (reference sequence). The CDR3 is 13 amino acids. The CDR3 region is CASRGESGNTIYF. CDR3 nucleotide sequence: TGTGCCAGCAGGGGCGAATCTGGAAACACCATATATTTT.

Worth noting for this clone: This specimen includes other DNA sequences encoding the same CDR3. DNA of the CDR3: TGCGCCAGCAGCTCCGGAGGGGGGGCGGAGCCCCAGCATTTT. It translates to CASSSGGGAEPQHF. The J gene is TRBJ1-5, the V gene TRBV5-1; possibly TRBD1 for D (6 bases). V was pared by 3 bases and J by 8 bases, with 15 bases between. The V gene's germline CDR1 is SGHRS and CDR2 YFSETQ. This CDR3 comprises 14 residues.

The chain combines TRBV5-5 with TRBJ2-3; 10 bases line up with TRBD2. CDR3 length: 15 residues. V shed 3 bases, J shed 7 bases, and the junction held 8 bases outside the gene matches. In germline, CDR1 is SGHKS, CDR2 YYEKEE (reference sequence). The CDR3 nucleotides read TGTGCCAGCAGCTCCCTAGCGGGGGCGGAAAATACGCAGTATTTT. Its protein product is CASSSLAGAENTQYF.

CDR3 coding DNA: TGTGCCATCAGTGGGGGGGAGACCCGGGTGGATACGCAGTATTTT. This codes for CAISGGETRVDTQYF. The chain employs TRBV10-3 and TRBJ2-3, with D perhaps matching TRBD2 (6 bases). CDR1 and CDR2 (germline): ENHRY, SYGVKD. This CDR3 spans 15 amino acids. Trimming pared 4 bases from V and 6 bases from J, leaving 17 bases between.

V gene TRBV6-6 combines with J gene TRBJ1-6, with unresolved D. Trimming removed 5 bases at V and 11 bases at J, with 10 bases between. Germline-derived CDR1 and CDR2 are MNHNY and SVGAGI (reference sequence). There are 12 residues in the CDR3. The CDR3 DNA reads TGTGCCAGCAGTCCTCGAGCGGCACCCCTCCACTTT. Translating it yields CASSPRAAPLHF.

This CDR3 is CASSFYRGPGGYTF. Here the CDR3 DNA reads TGTGCCAGCAGCTTCTACAGGGGGCCCGGGGGCTACACCTTC. V usage is TRBV7-8 and J usage is TRBJ1-2; TRBD1 agrees at 9 bases. CDR3 length: 14 residues. Germline V lookup: CDR1 SGHVS, CDR2 FQNEAQ. Trimming cost V 3 bases and J 8 bases; bases outside gene matches: 7.

In regard to this clone: One end of the junction varies from germline; a read error may be responsible. Other DNA sequences in the same sample also yield this CDR3. The chain uses TRBV19 and TRBJ2-2; a possible D gene is TRBD2 (5 bases). The CDR3 is 15 residues long. CDR1 is LNHDA, CDR2 SQIVND, per germline (reference sequence). CDR3 amino acids: CASSIGADRTGELFF. In DNA, the CDR3 is TGTGCCAGTAGTATTGGAGCGGATCGGACCGGGGAACTGTTTTTT.

This sequence joins TRBV6-5 and TRBJ2-7; D not resolved. The CDR3 runs 13 residues. Germline V gene sequence: CDR1 MNHEY, CDR2 SVGAGI. V lost 0 bases and J 3 bases, leaving 6 bases between the germline ends. In nucleotides, the CDR3 is TGTGCCAGCAGTTACTCCGGTCGCTACGAGCAGTACTTC. This codes for CASSYSGRYEQYF.

The CDR3 coding sequence is TGTGCCAGCTCACCACTAAGCGGGAGGGGGTACAATGAGCAGTTCTTC. Its translation is CASSPLSGRGYNEQFF. The chain carries TRBV18 and TRBJ2-1, with 10 bases aligning to TRBD2. Germline CDR1 reads KGHSH; CDR2 reads LQKENI. The ends lost 1 base at V and 4 bases at J; junction bases unmatched: 4. The CDR3 runs to 16 residues.

This rearrangement joins TRBV2 to TRBJ2-3; 9 positions match TRBD1. This CDR3 has 15 residues. V was pared by 7 bases and J by 2 bases, with 7 bases of the junction left unmatched. The germline CDR1 and CDR2 sequences are SNHLY and FYNNEI. The CDR3 DNA reads TGTGCCAGCAAAAAGGACAGGGGCTTCACAGATACGCAGTATTTT. Protein: CASKKDRGFTDTQYF. Supplemented by reference TRBV2 and TRBJ2-3, the full variable domain reads EPEVTQTPSHQVTQMGQEVILRCVPISNHLYFYWYRQILGQKVEFLVSFYNNEISEKSEIFDDQFSVERPDGSNFTLKIRSTKLEDSAMYFCASKKDRGFTDTQYFGPGTRLTVL.

This chain connects TRBV10-3 to TRBJ2-1; the D gene is possibly TRBD1 (6 bases). The germline gives CDR1 ENHRY, CDR2 SYGVKD. The CDR3 extends over 12 amino acids. Trimming removed 10 bases at V and 8 bases at J, with 15 bases between. CDR3 protein: CATEGDGDEQFF. The DNA of the CDR3 is TGTGCCACAGAGGGGGATGGCGATGAGCAGTTCTTC.

This chain links TRBV7-2 with TRBJ1-3, with D tentatively TRBD1 (6 bases). CDR1 is SGHTA, CDR2 FQGNSA, per germline. The CDR3 length is 15 residues. The V end was cut by 1 base, the J end by 4 bases, with 11 bases between. The CDR3 region has the DNA TGTGCCAGCAGCTTAGTTGGGGGCATCGGAAACACCATATATTTT. Protein sequence: CASSLVGGIGNTIYF.

This chain links TRBV10-3 with TRBJ2-5; 9 nucleotides match TRBD1. The CDR3 is 14 residues long. Trimming at V came to 7 bases and at J to 5 bases, leaving 8 bases not matched to a gene. The V gene's germline CDR1 is ENHRY and CDR2 SYGVKD. The CDR3 DNA is TGTGCCATCACCTCCGGACAGGGGCTTGAGACCCAGTACTTC. Its protein product is CAITSGQGLETQYF.

The chain links TRBV27 to TRBJ2-7, with 9 bases identical to TRBD1. The trim removed 6 bases at V and 2 bases at J, leaving 11 bases unmatched. CDR1 MNHEY and CDR2 SMNVEV come from the germline V gene (reference sequence). CDR3 size: 16 residues. The CDR3, as DNA: TGTGCCAGCAGACGTACTGGGGGACAGGGCGCCTACGAGCAGTACTTC. Protein: CASRRTGGQGAYEQYF.

In regard to this clone: Compared with germline, one end of the junction differs, possibly owing to a read error. The J gene is TRBJ1-4, the V gene TRBV19, with TRBD1 matching 7 bases. Looked up from germline, CDR1 is LNHDA and CDR2 is SQIVND (reference sequence). This CDR3 has 13 amino acids. This chain's CDR3 is CASRATGTLARIF. The CDR3 DNA is TGTGCCAGTAGAGCGACAGGGACCCTTGCCCGGATTTTT.